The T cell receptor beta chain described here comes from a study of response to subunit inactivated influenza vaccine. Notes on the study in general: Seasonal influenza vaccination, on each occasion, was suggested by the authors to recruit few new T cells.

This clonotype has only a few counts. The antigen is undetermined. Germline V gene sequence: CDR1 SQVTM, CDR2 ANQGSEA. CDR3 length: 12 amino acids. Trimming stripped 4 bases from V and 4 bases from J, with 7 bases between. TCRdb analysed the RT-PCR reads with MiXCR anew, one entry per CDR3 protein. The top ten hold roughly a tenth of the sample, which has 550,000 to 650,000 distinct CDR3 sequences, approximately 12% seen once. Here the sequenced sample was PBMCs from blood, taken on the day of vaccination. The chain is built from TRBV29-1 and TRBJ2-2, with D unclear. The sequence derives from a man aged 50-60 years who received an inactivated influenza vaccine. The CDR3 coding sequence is TGCAGCGTTGGTGAGATCACCGGGGAGCTGTTTTTT. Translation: CSVGEITGELFF.